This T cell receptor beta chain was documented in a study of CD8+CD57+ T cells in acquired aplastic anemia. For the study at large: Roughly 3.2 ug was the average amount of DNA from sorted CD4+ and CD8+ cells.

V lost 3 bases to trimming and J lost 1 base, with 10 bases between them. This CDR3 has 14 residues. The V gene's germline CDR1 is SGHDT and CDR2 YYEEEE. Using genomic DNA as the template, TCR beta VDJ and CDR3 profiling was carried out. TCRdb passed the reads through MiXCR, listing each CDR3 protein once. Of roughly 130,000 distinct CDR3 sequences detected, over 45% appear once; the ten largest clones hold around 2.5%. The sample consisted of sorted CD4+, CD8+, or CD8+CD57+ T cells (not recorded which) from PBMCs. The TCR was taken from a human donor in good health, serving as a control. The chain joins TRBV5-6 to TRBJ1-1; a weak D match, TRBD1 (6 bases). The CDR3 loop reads CASSWDTENTEAFF. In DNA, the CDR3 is TGTGCCAGCAGCTGGGACACAGAGAACACTGAAGCTTTCTTT.